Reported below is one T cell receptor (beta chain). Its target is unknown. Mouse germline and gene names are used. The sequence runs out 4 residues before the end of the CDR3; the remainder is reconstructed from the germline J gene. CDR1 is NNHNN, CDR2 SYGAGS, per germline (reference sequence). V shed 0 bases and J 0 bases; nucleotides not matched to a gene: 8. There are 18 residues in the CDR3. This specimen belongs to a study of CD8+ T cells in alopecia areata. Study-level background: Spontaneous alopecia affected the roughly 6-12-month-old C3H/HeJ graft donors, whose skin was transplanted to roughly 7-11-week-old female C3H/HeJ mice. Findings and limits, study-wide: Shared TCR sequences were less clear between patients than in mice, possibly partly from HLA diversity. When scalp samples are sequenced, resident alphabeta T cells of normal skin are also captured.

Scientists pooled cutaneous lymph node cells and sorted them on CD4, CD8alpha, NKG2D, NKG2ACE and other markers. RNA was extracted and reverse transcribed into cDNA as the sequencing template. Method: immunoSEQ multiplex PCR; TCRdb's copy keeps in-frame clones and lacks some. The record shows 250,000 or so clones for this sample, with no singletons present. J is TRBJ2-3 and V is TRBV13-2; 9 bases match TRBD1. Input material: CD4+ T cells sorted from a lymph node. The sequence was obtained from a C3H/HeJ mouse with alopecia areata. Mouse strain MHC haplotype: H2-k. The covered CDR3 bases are TGTGCCAGCGGTGATGGTCCACAGGGGGCGTCTAGTGCAGAA. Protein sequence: CASGDGPQGASSAE. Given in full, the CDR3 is CASGDGPQGASSAETLYF.